This entry is about one TCR beta chain. No antigen is known for it. The read stops 3 residues short of the end of the CDR3; the missing end is completed from the germline J gene. CDR1 SGHVS and CDR2 FQNEAQ are derived from the germline V gene. The CDR3 contains 15 residues, cysteine and phenylalanine counted. The DNA has 36 bases, all within the CDR3, and is read from base 1. V drops 2 bases and J drops 2 bases, leaving 13 bases in between. Standard criteria were used to diagnose CVID, namely serum IgG, IgA and/or IgM reduced below the normal range together with specific antibody deficiency. There were some 44 subjects in the CVID group (about 29 male and about 15 female), ranging in age from roughly 8 to 64 years, with a mean age of around 39. Most CVID patients and most healthy controls were of Caucasian heritage. At the time of study participation, every CVID subject had been on replacement immunoglobulin therapy for one year or longer. At blood collection, none of the CVID subjects was ill or on immunomodulatory or immunosuppressive medication. Heparinized peripheral whole blood samples of about 5 to 9 ml were collected from each donor. TCRbeta CDR3 repertoires were sequenced from genomic DNA of adults with common variable immune deficiency (CVID) and healthy adult controls. Diluted blood was density-centrifuged over Hypaque 1077 or Ficoll-Paque to isolate peripheral blood mononuclear cells. Genomic DNA was obtained from unsorted mononuclear cells using either Qiagen column purification or a centrifugation-based method.

For sequencing, equivalent amounts of genomic DNA were input from CVID and control samples. For every sample, a 60 bp segment covering the rearranged TCRbeta CDR3 region was amplified and then sequenced. TCRbeta amplification used the immunoSEQ assay, a bias-corrected multiplex PCR with high-throughput sequencing. The authors processed their data as follows. Every unique nucleotide sequence counted as a clone and was annotated with V, D and J genes, copy number and frequency. Sequences were labeled productive if in frame, and non-productive if out of frame or containing stop codons. As previously described, clonality was computed from Shannon's entropy. The predicted amino acid sequences of productive clones were used to derive the mean CDR3 Kyte-Doolittle hydropathy. Hierarchical clustering of scaled V gene usage was performed with the R hclust function using Manhattan distance and complete linkage. Sharing of clones by CDR3 amino acid sequence was evaluated by resampling 12 repertoires per group over 100 rounds. Repertoires were searched for roughly 63 published EBV-specific and some 240 published CMV-specific TCRbeta sequences. Two CVID samples yielding fewer than 10,000 sequences were excluded from analysis, leaving under 45 CVID repertoires. TCRdb holds this immuneACCESS table with in-frame rearrangements only. Some clones are missing; in checked studies, unresolved V genes explain under half, and the rest has no known cause. V and J calls and clone size are copied from that table; D and trimming were computed from the DNA. The table records around 24,000 clones for this sample, and not one of them appears only once. Clones ranked in the top ten supply 4% of the sample.

This sample was taken from a study of T cell clonality in common variable immunodeficiency (dated by TCRdb to between 2014 and 2017). Broad study findings and their caveats: CVID TCRbeta sequences were reported to have fewer deletions and N-nucleotide insertions and to lack highly modified clones with 13 or more V deletions. CVID subjects shared fewer TCRbeta clones with each other than healthy controls did (p < 0.0001). According to the authors, finding the cause of the higher clonality in CVID would require sequencing the repertoires of T cell subpopulations. Increased TCRbeta clonality was found in CVID subjects compared with healthy controls (t-test p = 0.018), with the increase being most characteristic of about a third of subjects. Patient heterogeneity within the CVID cohort put limits on correlating repertoire features with clinical complications. Although equal DNA input was used, an average of about 80,000 unique sequences per sample was obtained for controls, compared with approximately 31,000 for CVID samples.

The TCR sequence derives from a human donor with common variable immunodeficiency. The sample was peripheral blood mononuclear cells. The chain is assembled from TRBV7-8 and TRBJ2-7; TRBD2 is perhaps the D gene, given 6 matching bases. The CDR3 here reads CASSLRRGLTYEQYF. The CDR3 bases that were read are TGTGCCAGCAGCTTAAGGAGGGGCCTAACCTACGAG.